This entry features one T cell receptor (beta chain) sequence. This clonotype has more than one count but fewer than ten. Its antigen is still unknown. No base quality values were provided; no much bigger clone lies one nucleotide off. The CDR3 measures 18 amino acids from cysteine to phenylalanine. Of the read, only the CDR3 DNA is kept; its 54 bases are in frame from base 1. V loses 3 bases, J loses 2 bases, and the germline ends lie 20 bases apart. The sample is drawn from a study of T-cell memory formation after mild COVID-19 (dated by TCRdb to 2020 to 2023). Regarding the research as a whole: TCR sequence clusters from the two donors were largely donor specific. Longitudinal TCRalpha and TCRbeta repertoire sequencing tracked T-cell clones expanding and contracting after mild COVID-19 in a couple of donors. Two young, previously healthy adult volunteers made up the cohort, one male and one female.

Sequencing was performed on an Illumina NovaSeq 6000. Using 5'RACE with constant-segment primers, TCRalpha and TCRbeta cDNA libraries were constructed, with sample barcodes and unique molecular identifiers added in the process. Trizol reagent was used to extract RNA from every sample. Amplification of the libraries took two PCR steps, and the second step added a second sample barcode plus Illumina TruSeq adapters. Sequencing of libraries was performed on an Illumina NovaSeq with 2 x 150 bp paired-end reads. In the paper's pipeline: Reads were demultiplexed and collapsed into UMI-guided consensus sequences with migec v1.2.7. Using mixcr v2.1.11, UMI consensuses were aligned to TRA and TRB V and J templates and then assembled into clonotypes. Expanded or contracted clonotypes were those called significant by both edgeR and NoisET, with noise models trained on biological replicates. For edgeR calls, the thresholds were a false discovery rate-adjusted p below 0.01 and a log2 fold-change of 1. As an exploratory analysis of dynamics, PCA with hierarchical clustering was applied to max-normalized trajectories of the 1000 most abundant clonotypes. Separately sequenced CD4+ and CD8+ repertoires were used to assign the CD4 or CD8 phenotype of responding clones. Using fastp at Q25 and MiXCR, TCRdb reprocessed the public reads and kept productive beta chains. Each entry is one CDR3 protein sequence, shown with its most common DNA and genes. None of the V and J calls come from the authors' own analysis; TCRdb made them. This sample lists about 360,000 distinct CDR3 sequences; roughly an eighth were detected once. The ten largest make up approximately 20% of the sample.

Ficoll-Paque density gradient centrifugation was the method used to isolate PBMCs. Here is what the overall study found, with its caveats: Whether the second-wave clones peaking on day 37 were SARS-CoV-2 specific was not confirmed. Only two mild cases were covered by the study, and larger cohorts that include severe cases with pre-infection samples were considered necessary. Some responding clones were detected in pre-infection memory, suggesting pre-existing cross-reactive memory T cells joined the SARS-CoV-2 response. Contracting CD4+ clones appeared mostly in the CM and EM memory subsets, whereas CD8+ clones were enriched in EMRA. Clones contracting from day 15 to 85 had balanced CD4/CD8 phenotypes, while a second wave expanding from day 15 to 37 was biased towards CD4+.

Input material: PBMCs or a T cell subset sorted from them (not recorded which). This sequence was found in a man aged 18 to 29 who had mild COVID-19 (a few samples of this study predate the infection). The sample titles of this study are shuffled in the database, so cell type and time point are left out; the donor was told from shared clones. The chain is made from TRBV12-3 or TRBV12-4 and TRBJ1-5; the D segment could be TRBD1, given 5 matching bases. The DNA reads TGTGCCAGCAGTTTCCCCTCGGGGGGGGGTTTGGGCAATCAGCCCCAGCATTTT. Protein translation: CASSFPSGGGLGNQPQHF.